This is a list of T cell receptor beta chains from one sample in a study of T cell repertoires in cytomegalovirus infection. Via MiXCR, TCRdb re-called the reads, giving one row per CDR3 protein. The top ten clones hold approximately 13% of a sample with 290,000 or so distinct CDR3 sequences, about 25% of them seen once. The sequencing sample was made of PBMCs. Receptors were obtained from a human donor in good health (CMV status not recorded). Some clones in this sample may be carry-over from other donors' samples. The CDR3 runs from the conserved cysteine through the conserved F or W. Each record gives: CDR3 length, D gene, J gene, clone size, V gene, CDR3 protein, CDR3 DNA. The D gene is left open where the match is weak. Size tells how often a clone was seen (once, few, many) or the class of an expanded clone, and some rows leave it out.

>13|TRBD1|TRBJ1-5|few|TRBV6-2/TRBV6-3
CASMGTGGSPQHF
TGTGCCAGCATGGGGACAGGGGGGTCGCCCCAGCATTTT
>13|NA|TRBJ1-3|NA|TRBV30
CAWSVNGRNTIYF
TGTGCCTGGAGTGTCAATGGCAGAAACACCATATATTTT
>14|TRBD1|TRBJ2-2|NA|TRBV15
CATSRDRVTGELFF
TGTGCCACCAGCCGGGACAGGGTGACCGGGGAGCTGTTTTTT
>14|NA|TRBJ2-5|NA|TRBV28
CASSFRLRAETQYF
TGTGCCAGCAGTTTTCGCCTCCGAGCGGAGACCCAGTACTTC
>16|TRBD2|TRBJ2-3|few|TRBV5-1
CASSDGLAGPTDTQYF
TGCGCCAGCAGCGACGGACTAGCGGGACCCACAGATACGCAGTATTTT
>15|TRBD2|TRBJ2-5|NA|TRBV7-8
CASSLELAGEETQYF
TGTGCCAGCAGCTTGGAACTAGCGGGAGAAGAGACCCAGTACTTC
>13|NA|TRBJ2-7|NA|TRBV25-1
CASSTTGRPEQYF
TGTGCCAGCAGTACGACAGGTCGGCCCGAGCAGTACTTC
>16|TRBD1|TRBJ1-3|once|TRBV12-3/TRBV12-4
CASREGQGFSGNTIYF
TGTGCCAGCAGGGAGGGACAGGGGTTCTCTGGAAACACCATATATTTT
>14|NA|TRBJ2-7|many|TRBV7-2
CASSLDTLSYEQYF
TGTGCCAGCAGCTTAGACACGCTCTCCTACGAGCAGTACTTC
>16|NA|TRBJ1-6|few|TRBV7-2
CASSLIGGRLGSPLHF
TGTGCCAGCAGCTTAATTGGGGGGCGGCTAGGTTCACCCCTCCACTTT
>18|TRBD2|TRBJ2-3|NA|TRBV20-1
CSARPYAGLAGSTDTQYF
TGCAGTGCTAGACCCTACGCCGGACTAGCGGGAAGCACAGATACGCAGTATTTT
>16|NA|TRBJ1-6|NA|TRBV11-2
CASSPGRPRADSPLHF
TGTGCCAGCAGCCCAGGGAGGCCTCGGGCCGATTCACCCCTCCACTTT
>15|NA|TRBJ1-2|NA|TRBV6-1
CASSSWAKGHYGYTF
TGTGCCAGCAGTTCCTGGGCGAAGGGTCACTATGGCTACACCTTC
>17|NA|TRBJ1-4|few|TRBV18
CASSPMAPGALNEKLFF
TGTGCCAGCTCACCAATGGCCCCGGGGGCGCTTAATGAAAAACTGTTTTTT
>16|NA|TRBJ2-5|few|TRBV19
CASSIGQQIQRETQYF
TGTGCCAGTAGTATCGGTCAACAGATTCAACGAGAGACCCAGTACTTC
>14|TRBD2|TRBJ2-7|NA|TRBV7-9
CASSLAGGRYEQYF
TGTGCCAGCAGCCTCGCGGGAGGTCGGTACGAGCAGTACTTC
>15|NA|TRBJ2-1|many|TRBV28
CASSGGTESYNEQFF
TGTGCCAGCAGCGGGGGGACAGAGTCCTACAATGAGCAGTTCTTC
>12|TRBD1|TRBJ2-7|NA|TRBV20-1
CSAGRTGSEQYF
TGCAGTGCTGGCAGGACAGGGAGTGAGCAGTACTTC
>13|NA|TRBJ1-2|few|TRBV2
CASSDGPFYGYTF
TGTGCCAGCAGTGACGGGCCATTCTATGGCTACACCTTC
>14|NA|TRBJ2-4|NA|TRBV18
CASSPEVGENIQYF
TGTGCCAGCTCACCGGAGGTCGGCGAAAACATTCAGTACTTC
>18|TRBD2|TRBJ2-7|many|TRBV7-2
CASSGYHPTGGPSYEQYF
TGTGCCAGCAGCGGCTACCACCCTACGGGAGGGCCCTCGTACGAGCAGTACTTC
>14|TRBD1|TRBJ1-4|few|TRBV5-1
CASSIQGADEKLFF
TGCGCCAGCAGCATACAGGGGGCCGATGAAAAACTGTTTTTT
>13|NA|TRBJ1-5|NA|TRBV19
CASGQFSNQPQHF
TGTGCCAGTGGACAGTTTAGCAATCAGCCCCAGCATTTT
>15|TRBD2|TRBJ2-1|few|TRBV7-8
CASSLGLAGVYEQFF
TGTGCCAGCAGCTTAGGACTAGCGGGAGTGTATGAGCAGTTCTTC
>15|NA|TRBJ1-5|few|TRBV4-3
CASSQAWGQGQPQHF
TGCGCCAGCAGCCAAGCTTGGGGGCAGGGGCAGCCCCAGCATTTT
>16|NA|TRBJ2-1|NA|TRBV5-5
CASSLEAESSYNEQFF
TGTGCCAGCAGCTTGGAGGCGGAAAGCTCCTACAATGAGCAGTTCTTC
>15|NA|TRBJ2-7|few|TRBV7-9
CASSSNVDGRYEQYF
TGTGCCAGCAGCTCTAATGTGGACGGCCGTTACGAGCAGTACTTC
>16|NA|TRBJ2-7|NA|TRBV29-1
CSVEGGPGQTPYEQYF
TGCAGCGTTGAGGGGGGCCCGGGACAGACACCCTACGAGCAGTACTTC
>14|TRBD1|TRBJ1-1|NA|TRBV28
CASGLTGVRTEAFF
TGTGCCAGCGGCCTCACAGGGGTTAGAACTGAAGCTTTCTTT
>15|NA|TRBJ2-2|few|TRBV5-6
CASSLTGINTGELFF
TGTGCCAGCAGCTTGACAGGGATAAACACCGGGGAGCTGTTTTTT
>13|NA|TRBJ2-4|NA|TRBV29-1
CSVEDGGKNIQYF
TGCAGCGTTGAAGACGGGGGCAAAAACATTCAGTACTTC
>16|TRBD2|TRBJ2-3|NA|TRBV7-8
CASRILAAAGTDTQYF
TGTGCCAGCAGGATACTAGCGGCGGCGGGTACAGATACGCAGTATTTT
>15|NA|TRBJ1-6|many|TRBV12-3/TRBV12-4
CASSRLSSYNSPLHF
TGTGCCAGCAGTCGACTGAGCTCCTATAATTCACCCCTCCACTTT
>16|TRBD2|TRBJ2-5|few|TRBV28
CASTSTSGRLRETQYF
TGTGCCAGCACCAGTACTAGCGGGAGGCTTAGGGAGACCCAGTACTTC
>17|TRBD2|TRBJ2-1|NA|TRBV5-4
CASSRGLAGGQHNEQFF
TGTGCCAGCAGCAGGGGACTAGCGGGGGGCCAACACAATGAGCAGTTCTTC
>12|NA|TRBJ2-2|NA|TRBV20-1
CSARPFTGELFF
TGCAGTGCTAGGCCTTTCACCGGGGAGCTGTTTTTT
>15|NA|TRBJ2-5|NA|TRBV7-2
CASSLAGARGETQYF
TGTGCCAGCAGCTTGGCAGGGGCGCGTGGAGAGACCCAGTACTTC